A selection of T cell receptor beta chains follows, all from one sample in a study of cytomegalovirus exposure and HLA in healthy donors. The repertoire was sequenced with immunoSEQ multiplex PCR; TCRdb's copy has only in-frame clones and lacks some. The sample carries 250,000 to 350,000 clones, approximately 90% recorded once. Sequencing input: PBMCs. The receptors come from a woman between 18 and 29 years old in good health and CMV-seronegative. Each CDR3 is given with its conserved first and last residue. A D gene is named only where the DNA matches it firmly. Clone size is stated in some rows and not others, as once, few, many or a class when expanded.

abundance	v_gene	j_gene	d_gene	CDR3aa
NA	TRBV29-1	TRBJ2-1	NA	CSAEVGEQFF
NA	TRBV11-2	TRBJ2-7	TRBD1	CASSRQGYEQYF
NA	TRBV5-1	TRBJ2-5	TRBD1	CASSWQGALEETQYF
NA	TRBV18	TRBJ2-7	NA	CASSPVSGDTSYEQYF
NA	TRBV29-1	TRBJ2-7	TRBD2	CSVTSGGFYEQYF
NA	TRBV9	TRBJ2-3	NA	CASSVFDLSTDTQYF
NA	TRBV27	TRBJ2-5	TRBD2	CASSFLNPGLARSETQYF
few	TRBV5-4	TRBJ2-5	TRBD2	CASTTRGRAAETQYF
NA	TRBV6-1	TRBJ2-7	TRBD2	CASREGLADLYEQYF
NA	TRBV15	TRBJ1-4	NA	CATSRPPWAATNEKLFF
NA	TRBV5-8	TRBJ1-5	NA	CASSLLMPQHF
NA	TRBV14	TRBJ2-7	NA	CASSHMGLGEQYF
NA	TRBV27	TRBJ1-1	TRBD1	CASRPGQMNTEAFF
once	TRBV4-3	TRBJ2-7	NA	CASSQGRGTYEQYF
NA	TRBV27	TRBJ1-1	TRBD1	CASRGRQGDEAFF
once	TRBV18	TRBJ2-7	NA	CASSPTGDGQYF
NA	TRBV5-1	TRBJ2-7	NA	CASSLGQTFYEQYF
many	TRBV7-8	TRBJ2-7	NA	CASSLRWVAGSYEQYF
NA	TRBV6-1	TRBJ1-1	NA	CASSEENTENTEAFF
NA	TRBV7-9	TRBJ1-4	NA	CASTPDGVNEKLFF
NA	TRBV6-6	TRBJ2-7	NA	CASRPTQSLRYEQYF
few	TRBV9	TRBJ1-2	NA	CASTLGGDYGYTF
NA	TRBV28	TRBJ1-1	TRBD1	CASSLPGTANTEAFF
NA	TRBV5-1	TRBJ2-3	NA	CASSFGGTDTQYF
NA	TRBV28	TRBJ2-7	TRBD1	CASSSGQGSNEQYF
NA	TRBV6-4	TRBJ1-1	TRBD1	CASRSGGAAREAFF
NA	TRBV6-4	TRBJ2-3	TRBD2	CASSPTSGSGDTQYF
NA	TRBV9	TRBJ2-3	TRBD2	CASSASSGSTDTQYF
NA	TRBV18	TRBJ1-2	TRBD1	CASSPLMGQGAYYGYTF
NA	TRBV5-6	TRBJ2-7	TRBD2	CASSSAGTSYEQYF
NA	TRBV20-1	TRBJ1-2	NA	CSVTTNYGYTF
NA	TRBV5-1	TRBJ2-3	TRBD2	CASSLSGGAAGFISTDTQYF
NA	TRBV19	TRBJ2-5	TRBD1	CASSIGTGYETQYF
few	TRBV6-6	TRBJ1-5	NA	CASRRQEGNQPQHF
once	TRBV6-6	TRBJ2-2	NA	CASGRELGTGELFF
NA	TRBV18	TRBJ1-1	TRBD1	CASSLRTGMNTEAFF
NA	TRBV18	TRBJ2-1	NA	CASSPPRNRWDSYNEQFF
NA	TRBV4-1	TRBJ2-2	TRBD2	CASSQRLLAGGPASGELFF
NA	TRBV2	TRBJ1-5	NA	CASSGENQPQHF
NA	TRBV6-5	TRBJ2-5	TRBD1	CASSMGQGRETQYF
NA	TRBV7-3	TRBJ2-1	NA	CASSSGVAYNEQFF
few	TRBV7-2	TRBJ2-1	TRBD1	CASSPYLADRGGEQFF
NA	TRBV6-4	TRBJ2-1	NA	CASSEWARGNEQFF
few	TRBV15	TRBJ2-1	TRBD2	CATSDGLAGNEQFF
once	TRBV9	TRBJ2-3	TRBD2	CASSVDGTSGFSDTQYF
NA	TRBV11-2	TRBJ2-3	NA	CASRSLADTQYF
few	TRBV11-2	TRBJ1-1	NA	CASSQTGNTEAFF
NA	TRBV7-2	TRBJ2-3	TRBD1	CASGIRTGFTDTQYF